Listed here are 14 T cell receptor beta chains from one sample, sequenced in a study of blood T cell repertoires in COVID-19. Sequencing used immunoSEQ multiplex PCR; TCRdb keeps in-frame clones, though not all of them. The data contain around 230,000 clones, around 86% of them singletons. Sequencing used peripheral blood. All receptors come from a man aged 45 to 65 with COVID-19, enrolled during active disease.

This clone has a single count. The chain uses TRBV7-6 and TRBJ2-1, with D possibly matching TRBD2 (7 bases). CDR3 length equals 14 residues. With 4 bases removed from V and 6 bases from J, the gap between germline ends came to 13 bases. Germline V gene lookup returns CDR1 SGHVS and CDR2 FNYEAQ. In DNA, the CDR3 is TGTGCCAGCAGCTCGAGGGGGGGATCCAATGAGCAGTTCTTC. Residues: CASSSRGGSNEQFF.

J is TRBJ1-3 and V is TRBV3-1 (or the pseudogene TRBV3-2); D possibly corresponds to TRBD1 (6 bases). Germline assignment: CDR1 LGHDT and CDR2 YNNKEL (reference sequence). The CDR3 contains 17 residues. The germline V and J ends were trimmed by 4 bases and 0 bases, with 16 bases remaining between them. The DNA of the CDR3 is TGTGCCAGCAGCCCCACGCGGACAGTCTACTCTGGAAACACCATATATTTT. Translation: CASSPTRTVYSGNTIYF.

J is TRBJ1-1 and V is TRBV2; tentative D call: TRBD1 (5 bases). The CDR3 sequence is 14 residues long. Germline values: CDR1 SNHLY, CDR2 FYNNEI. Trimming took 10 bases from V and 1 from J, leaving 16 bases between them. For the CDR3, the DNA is TGTGCCACCGTAACGATAACAGGGAACACTGAAGCTTTCTTT. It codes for CATVTITGNTEAFF.

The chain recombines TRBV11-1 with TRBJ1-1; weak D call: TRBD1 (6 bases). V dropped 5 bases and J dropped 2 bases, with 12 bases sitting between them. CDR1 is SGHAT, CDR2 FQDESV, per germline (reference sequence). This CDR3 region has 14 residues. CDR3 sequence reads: CASSDWTENTEAFF. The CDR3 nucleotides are TGTGCCAGCAGCGACTGGACAGAAAACACTGAAGCTTTCTTT.

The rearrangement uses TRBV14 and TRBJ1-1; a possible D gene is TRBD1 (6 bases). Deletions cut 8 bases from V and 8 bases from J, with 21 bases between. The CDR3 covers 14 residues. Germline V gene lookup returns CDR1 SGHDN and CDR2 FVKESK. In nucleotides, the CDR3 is TGTGCCAGCGGTTACCGGCGGGGGGCAAGAGAAGCTTTCTTT. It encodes CASGYRRGAREAFF.

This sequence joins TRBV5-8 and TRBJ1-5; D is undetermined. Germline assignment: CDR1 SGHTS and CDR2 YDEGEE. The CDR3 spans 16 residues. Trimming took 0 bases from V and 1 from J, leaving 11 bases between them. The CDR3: CASSLVVTLSNQPQHF. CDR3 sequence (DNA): TGTGCCAGCAGCTTGGTGGTCACTCTGAGCAATCAGCCCCAGCATTTT.

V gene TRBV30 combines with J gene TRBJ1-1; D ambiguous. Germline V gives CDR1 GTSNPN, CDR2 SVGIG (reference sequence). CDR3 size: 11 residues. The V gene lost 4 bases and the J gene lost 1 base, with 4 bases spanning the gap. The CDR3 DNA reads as TGTGCCTGGAACAGGAACACTGAAGCTTTCTTT. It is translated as CAWNRNTEAFF.

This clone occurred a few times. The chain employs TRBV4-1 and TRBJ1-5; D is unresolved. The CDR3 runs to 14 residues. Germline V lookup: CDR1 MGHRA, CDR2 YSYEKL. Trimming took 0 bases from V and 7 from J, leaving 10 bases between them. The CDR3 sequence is CASSQEPGLQPQHF. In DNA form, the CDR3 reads TGCGCCAGCAGCCAAGAACCGGGATTGCAGCCCCAGCATTTT.

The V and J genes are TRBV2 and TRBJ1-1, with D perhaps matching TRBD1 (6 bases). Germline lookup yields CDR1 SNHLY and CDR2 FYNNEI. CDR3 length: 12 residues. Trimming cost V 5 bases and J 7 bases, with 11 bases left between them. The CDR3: CASSKQGLEAFF. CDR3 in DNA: TGTGCCAGCAGTAAACAGGGTCTTGAAGCTTTCTTT.

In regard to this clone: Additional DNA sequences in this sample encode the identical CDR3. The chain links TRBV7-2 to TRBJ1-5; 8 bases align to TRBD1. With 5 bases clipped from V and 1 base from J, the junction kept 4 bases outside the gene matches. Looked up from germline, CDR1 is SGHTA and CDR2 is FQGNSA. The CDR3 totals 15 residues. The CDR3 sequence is CASSTGQGSNQPQHF. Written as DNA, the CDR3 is TGTGCCAGCAGCACAGGACAGGGCAGCAATCAGCCCCAGCATTTT.

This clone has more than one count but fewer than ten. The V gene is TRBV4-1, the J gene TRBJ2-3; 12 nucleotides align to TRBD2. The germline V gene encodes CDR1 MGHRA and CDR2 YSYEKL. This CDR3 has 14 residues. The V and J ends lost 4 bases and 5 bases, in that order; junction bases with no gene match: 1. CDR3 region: CASSRLAGVDTQYF. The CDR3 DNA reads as TGCGCCAGCAGCCGACTAGCGGGGGTAGATACGCAGTATTTT.

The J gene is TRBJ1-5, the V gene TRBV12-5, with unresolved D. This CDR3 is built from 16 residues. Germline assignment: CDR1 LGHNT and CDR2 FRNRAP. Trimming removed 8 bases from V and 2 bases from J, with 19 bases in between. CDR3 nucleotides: TGTGCTAGTCTTTGGGAGACGGGAATTCGCAATCAGCCCCAGCATTTT. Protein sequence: CASLWETGIRNQPQHF.

The DNA of the CDR3 is TGTGCCATCAGCCCCGCCCCCACAGGGAATGAAAAACTGTTTTTT. Its translation: CAISPAPTGNEKLFF. The chain links TRBV10-3 to TRBJ1-4; perhaps TRBD1 as D (6 bases). The V end was cut by 6 bases, the J end by 5 bases, with 16 bases between. There are 15 residues in the CDR3. The germline V gene has CDR1 ENHRY and CDR2 SYGVKD.

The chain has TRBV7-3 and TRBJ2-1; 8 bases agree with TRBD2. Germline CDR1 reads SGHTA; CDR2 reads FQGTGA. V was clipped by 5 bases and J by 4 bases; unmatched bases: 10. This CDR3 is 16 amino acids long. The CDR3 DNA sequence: TGTGCCAGCAGCCCACACGGGACTAGGCCTTACAATGAGCAGTTCTTC. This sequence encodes CASSPHGTRPYNEQFF. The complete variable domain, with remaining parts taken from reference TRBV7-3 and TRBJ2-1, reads GAGVSQTPSNKVTEKGKYVELRCDPISGHTALYWYRQSLGQGPEFLIYFQGTGAADDSGLPNDRFFAVRPEGSVSTLKIQRTERGDSAVYLCASSPHGTRPYNEQFFGPGTRLTVL.